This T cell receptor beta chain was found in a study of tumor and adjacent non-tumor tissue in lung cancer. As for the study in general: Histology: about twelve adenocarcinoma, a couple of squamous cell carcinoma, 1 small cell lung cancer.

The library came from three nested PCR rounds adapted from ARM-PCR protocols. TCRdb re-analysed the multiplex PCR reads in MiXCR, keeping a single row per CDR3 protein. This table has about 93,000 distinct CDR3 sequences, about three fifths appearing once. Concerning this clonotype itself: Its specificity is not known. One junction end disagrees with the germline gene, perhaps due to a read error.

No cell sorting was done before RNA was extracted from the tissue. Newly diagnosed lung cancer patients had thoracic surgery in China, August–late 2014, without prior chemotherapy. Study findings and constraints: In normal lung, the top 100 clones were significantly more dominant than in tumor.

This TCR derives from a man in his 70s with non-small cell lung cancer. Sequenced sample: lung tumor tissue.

The CDR3, as DNA: TGTGCCAGTAGCTTCGGTCTAGAGGCAGGCGGGAAGCTGTTTTTT. Its protein is CASSFGLEAGGKLFF. The chain couples TRBV11-2 to TRBJ2-2, with a possible D match to TRBD2 (6 bases). The CDR3 covers 15 residues. Germline CDR1 is SGHAT and CDR2 is FQNNGV.